The entry below describes one T cell receptor beta chain. This record belongs to a study of blood T cell repertoires in COVID-19. The wider study: COVID-19 samples collected from the United States, Italy and Spain covered acute and convalescent phases. PBMCs, B-cell-depleted T cells, or T cells were the source of the cDNA or gDNA that made up the material.

V shed 2 bases and J shed 1 base, with 8 bases lying between them. The CDR3 spans 14 residues. Germline values: CDR1 MNHEY, CDR2 SVGEGT. Libraries were prepared by immunoSEQ multiplex PCR; TCRdb keeps only in-frame clonotypes and omits some of them. The data show around 260,000 clones, with 86% seen just once and about 2.1% held by the top ten. Sequencing input: peripheral blood. The sequence came from a man aged 30 to 45 with active or convalescent COVID-19. The chain carries TRBV6-2 or TRBV6-3 and TRBJ1-2; D gene uncertain. CDR3 nucleotides: TGTGCCAGCAGTTACCTGGAGGATAACTATGGCTACACCTTC. Its protein is CASSYLEDNYGYTF.